The 19 T cell receptor beta chains reported below all come from one sample, sequenced in a study of blood T cells in healthy people across ages. For the second PCR, which ran for 7 to 11 cycles, a sample-barcoded 5' primer and a J-beta primer mix were used. MiXCR, applied by TCRdb to the 5' RACE reads, yields one record per CDR3 protein. The data hold 1.5 million to 2 million distinct CDR3 sequences, with roughly 49% observed a single time. Source material: blood. These TCRs come from a middle-aged woman in good health.

V and J are TRBV2 and TRBJ2-1, with D perhaps matching TRBD2 (5 bases). Germline values: CDR1 SNHLY, CDR2 FYNNEI. The CDR3 contains 13 residues. Trimming pared 0 bases from V and 6 bases from J, leaving 6 bases between. The CDR3 sequence: CASSEAEANEQFF. DNA for the CDR3: TGTGCCAGCAGTGAAGCGGAGGCCAATGAGCAGTTCTTC.

The chain has TRBV11-2 and TRBJ2-1; perhaps TRBD2 as D (5 bases). The CDR3 spans 13 residues. V lost 5 bases and J 8 bases, leaving 13 bases between the germline ends. Germline V lookup: CDR1 SGHAT, CDR2 FQNNGV. The CDR3 nucleotides are TGTGCCAGCAGCGTAGTAGTTAGCGATGAGCAGTTCTTC. Its protein product is CASSVVVSDEQFF.

The J gene is TRBJ1-5, the V gene TRBV5-1; possibly TRBD1 for D (6 bases). CDR1 and CDR2 (germline): SGHRS, YFSETQ. The CDR3 extends over 15 amino acids. With 4 bases removed from V and 2 bases from J, the gap between germline ends came to 13 bases. CDR3 sequence (DNA): TGCGCCAGCAGCCCGGACAGTGGCGGCAATCAGCCCCAGCATTTT. The encoded protein is CASSPDSGGNQPQHF. The whole variable domain, remainder taken from reference TRBV5-1 and TRBJ1-5, is KAGVTQTPRYLIKTRGQQVTLSCSPISGHRSVSWYQQTPGQGLQFLFEYFSETQRNKGNFPGRFSGRQFSNSRSEMNVSTLELGDSALYLCASSPDSGGNQPQHFGDGTRLSIL.

In regard to this clonotype: It is unclear where the CDR3 begins or ends on the DNA, so no DNA is shown, and the CDR3 is as TCRdb lists it. The chain uses TRBV15 and TRBJ2-7. CDR1 is LNHNV and CDR2 is YYDKDF in the germline V gene (reference sequence). Ends included, the CDR3 has 13 residues. The CDR3: CATSILETYEQYF.

This chain links TRBV5-6 with TRBJ2-3; 9 bases match TRBD1. After removal of 3 bases from V and 1 base from J, the junction contained 6 bases not matched to a gene. In germline, CDR1 is SGHDT, CDR2 YYEEEE. The CDR3 totals 16 residues. CDR3 residues: CASSSNRGRGTDTQYF. In DNA form, the CDR3 reads TGTGCCAGCAGCTCCAACAGGGGGCGCGGCACAGATACGCAGTATTTT.

The rearrangement links TRBV4-1 to TRBJ2-3; D is uncertain. CDR3 size: 15 residues. CDR1 is MGHRA, CDR2 YSYEKL, per germline. V lost 1 base and J lost 10, with 18 bases in between. CDR3 sequence reads: CASSQGRSTVAAQYF. CDR3 DNA sequence: TGCGCCAGCAGCCAAGGCCGCTCGACGGTAGCTGCGCAGTATTTT.

The gene calls are TRBV9 and TRBJ2-4, with TRBD1 matching 9 bases. The J call may be wrong; the DNA end is better matched by TRBJ2-7. This CDR3 contains 14 residues. Per the germline V gene, CDR1 is SGDLS and CDR2 is YYNGEE. CDR3 sequence (DNA): TGTGCCAGCAGCAACGGACAGGGGTTGGACGAGCAGTACTTC. Protein product: CASSNGQGLDEQYF.

V usage is TRBV9 and J usage is TRBJ2-7, with 10 bases fitting TRBD1. The J call may be faulty, since TRBJ2-5 better matches the DNA end. Germline V gene lookup returns CDR1 SGDLS and CDR2 YYNGEE. The CDR3 covers 16 residues. The CDR3 loop is CASSVGVTGGTETQYF. CDR3 nucleotide sequence: TGTGCCAGCAGCGTAGGGGTGACAGGGGGCACGGAGACCCAGTACTTC.

The rearrangement links TRBV28 to TRBJ2-3, with 14 bases fitting TRBD2. Germline CDR1 is MDHEN and CDR2 is SYDVKM. This CDR3 spans 15 amino acids. The ends lost 8 bases at V and 6 bases at J; junction bases unmatched: 7. The CDR3 bases are TGTGCCAGCGAGGGACTAGCGGGAGACAGGGATACGCAGTATTTT. Its translation: CASEGLAGDRDTQYF.

This clonotype was detected only once. This chain connects TRBV29-1 to TRBJ1-5; weak D call: TRBD1 (6 bases). V was shortened by 7 bases and J by 2 bases, with 15 bases between the two germline ends. Germline lookup yields CDR1 SQVTM and CDR2 ANQGSEA. CDR3 length: 14 residues. The CDR3 here is CSASTGIGNQPQHF. CDR3 sequence (DNA): TGCAGCGCCTCTACAGGGATTGGCAATCAGCCCCAGCATTTT.

Turning to this clonotype: The junction departs from the called germline gene at one end, perhaps through a read error. The chain carries TRBV7-7 and TRBJ2-7; no reliable D call. CDR1 and CDR2 (germline): SSHAT, FNYEAQ (reference sequence). This CDR3 contains 13 residues. CDR3 sequence (DNA): TGTGCTAGCAGCTTTTATCTTAGGGACGAGCAGTACTTC. Residues: CASSFYLRDEQYF.

This clonotype was counted between two and nine times. The gene calls are TRBV27 and TRBJ1-5; no definite D call. CDR1 MNHEY and CDR2 SMNVEV come from the germline V gene (reference sequence). With 5 bases removed from V and 0 bases from J, the gap between germline ends came to 5 bases. The CDR3 has 13 residues. The CDR3 sequence: CASSSSSNQPQHF. Here the CDR3 DNA reads TGTGCCAGCAGTAGCAGTAGCAATCAGCCCCAGCATTTT.

As regards this clonotype: A junction boundary mismatches the germline segment, possibly from a read error. V is TRBV3-1 and J is TRBJ2-1; D remains ambiguous. Germline V lookup: CDR1 LGHDT, CDR2 YNNKEL (reference sequence). This CDR3 comprises 15 residues. The CDR3 DNA reads TGTGCCAGCGGCCAAGGTTTCAGGAGTTACAATGAGCAGTTCTTC. Protein product: CASGQGFRSYNEQFF.

This chain connects TRBV4-2 to TRBJ2-5, with a weak D call TRBD1 (6 bases). CDR3 length: 15 residues. V lost 6 bases and J lost 2, with 16 bases in between. Germline-derived CDR1 and CDR2 are LGHNA and YNFKEQ. CDR3 in amino acids: CASSQIGGPQETQYF. CDR3 in DNA: TGTGCCAGCAGTCAGATTGGGGGCCCGCAAGAGACCCAGTACTTC.

This chain uses TRBV9 with TRBJ2-3; D is possibly TRBD1 (5 bases). CDR1 SGDLS and CDR2 YYNGEE come from the germline V gene. The V end was cut by 7 bases, the J end by 0 bases, with 15 bases between. The CDR3 runs 15 residues. The CDR3 DNA reads TGTGCCAGCCGAAGACAGTTACTTAGCACAGATACGCAGTATTTT. Encoded protein: CASRRQLLSTDTQYF.

This chain uses TRBV2 with TRBJ2-5; 10 bases are a match to TRBD1. The CDR3 runs to 17 residues. The J segment lost 1 base and the V segment lost 0 bases, leaving 5 bases of the junction unmatched. Germline values: CDR1 SNHLY, CDR2 FYNNEI. The DNA for the CDR3 is TGTGCCAGCAGTGAAGCGTTCGACAGGGGGCCCCAAGAGACCCAGTACTTC. It codes for CASSEAFDRGPQETQYF.

The V call is TRBV3-1, the J call TRBJ1-4, with D perhaps matching TRBD1 (5 bases). CDR1 and CDR2 (germline): LGHDT, YNNKEL (reference sequence). The CDR3 is 17 residues long. V dropped 4 bases and J dropped 5 bases, with 20 bases sitting between them. The CDR3 sequence: CASSPPTVVRDNEKLFF. The CDR3 DNA is TGTGCCAGCAGCCCACCGACAGTGGTCAGGGACAATGAAAAACTGTTTTTT. Full variable domain (remainder filled in from reference TRBV3-1 and TRBJ1-4): DTAVSQTPKYLVTQMGNDKSIKCEQNLGHDTMYWYKQDSKKFLKIMFSYNNKELIINETVPNRFSPKSPDKAHLNLHINSLELGDSAVYFCASSPPTVVRDNEKLFFGSGTQLSVL.

The rearrangement joins TRBV4-1 to TRBJ2-3; D possibly corresponds to TRBD1 (6 bases). V was pared by 0 bases and J by 6 bases, with 19 bases between. Germline V CDR1 and CDR2: MGHRA, YSYEKL. The CDR3 runs to 17 residues. The CDR3 is CASSQDIDSGQQDTQYF. The CDR3 DNA sequence: TGCGCCAGCAGCCAAGATATCGATTCGGGACAACAGGATACGCAGTATTTT.

This chain links TRBV20-1 with TRBJ2-5; 13 positions agree with TRBD2. The V and J ends lost 3 bases and 4 bases, in that order; junction bases with no gene match: 2. CDR1 is DFQATT, CDR2 SNEGSKA, per germline (reference sequence). This CDR3 has 14 amino acids. Here the CDR3 reads CSARGTSGVETQYF. In DNA form, the CDR3 reads TGCAGTGCTAGGGGGACTAGCGGGGTAGAGACCCAGTACTTC.